This TCR beta chain was obtained from a study of cytomegalovirus exposure and HLA in healthy donors. A multiplex PCR was run with 60 Vbeta primers and 13 Jbeta primers. Profiled with immunoSEQ multiplex PCR; TCRdb holds only in-frame clones, not every one. The sample consists of about 200,000 clones, around 78% of them appearing once. Between the trimmed V and J ends, which lost 0 bases and 8 bases, there was a span of 16 bases. CDR3 size: 15 residues. The germline gives CDR1 ENHRY, CDR2 SYGVKD. Material for sequencing was PBMCs. This clonotype originated in a man younger than 40 in good health and CMV-seronegative. The rearrangement joins TRBV10-3 to TRBJ1-1, with D hard to call. The CDR3 here is CAISESLDERAEAFF. CDR3 nucleotides: TGTGCCATCAGTGAGTCACTGGACGAGAGGGCCGAAGCTTTCTTT.